The source of this T cell receptor delta chain is a study of γδ T cells in repeated Plasmodium falciparum infection. Across the study: Each infection was followed by sampling at 21 days, plus baseline and some pre-infection draws. Study-wide points: Compared with Australian children, Malian Vdelta2-negative repertoires seemed more clonal, less diverse, less shared. Malian donors came from one small rural village, predominantly one ethnic group.

The junction had 20 bases not matched to a gene; V was cut back by 2 bases and J by 8 bases. Germline V CDR1 and CDR2: TSWWSYY, QGS. The CDR3 is made up of 20 amino acids. TCRdb reran clone calling via CATT on the multiplex PCR reads. The table lists 40,000 to 55,000 delta-chain clones, around 2% of them singletons. This clone was seen only a few times. No antigen is known for it. A far larger clone differs by one base, so this is likely a read error. The sample has other DNA sequences that encode this CDR3 too. Vgamma9/Vdelta2+ and Vdelta2-negative gammadelta T cells were flow-sorted from PBMC for bulk sequencing.

This chain uses TRDV1 with TRDJ1; TRDD3 aligns across 13 bases. Material for sequencing was gamma-delta T cells from blood. This clonotype was sampled from a pool of human donors (malaria-infected and uninfected, not separated). The CDR3 DNA follows: TGTGCTCTTGGGGAAGCCTCAGTCTCCCTCACTGGGGGATACGCGATCAAACTCATCTTT. As protein: CALGEASVSLTGGYAIKLIF.